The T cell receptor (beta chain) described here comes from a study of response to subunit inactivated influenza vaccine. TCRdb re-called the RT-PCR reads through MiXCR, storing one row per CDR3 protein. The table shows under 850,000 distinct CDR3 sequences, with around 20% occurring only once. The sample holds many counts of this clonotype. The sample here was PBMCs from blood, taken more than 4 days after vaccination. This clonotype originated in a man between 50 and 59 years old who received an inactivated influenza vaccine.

The DNA for the CDR3 is TGTGCCAGCAGTGCCGGAGCAGATACGCAGTATTTT. It is translated as CASSAGADTQYF. The J gene is TRBJ2-3, the V gene TRBV12-3 or TRBV12-4; D is unresolved. V lost 5 bases, J lost 4 bases, and 7 bases lay in between. The CDR3 consists of 12 residues.